The 26 T cell receptor beta chains in this list originate from one sample, sequenced in a study of T cells after yellow fever vaccination. In TCRdb, the 5' RACE reads were re-called with MiXCR into one record per CDR3 protein. The repertoire holds approximately 510,000 distinct CDR3 sequences, with 21% as singletons. The source was PBMCs, collected roughly 20 days after the first yellow fever vaccination. Every receptor here comes from a man aged 18-30 years who received the YFV17D yellow fever vaccine.

The chain employs TRBV6-1 and TRBJ1-1; TRBD1 is a possible D gene (5 bases). The CDR3 runs to 18 residues. Germline V lookup: CDR1 MNHNS, CDR2 SASEGT. Trimming shortened V by 5 bases and J by 0 bases, and 22 bases separated the two germline ends. The CDR3 reads CASSPNLLGESMNTEAFF. The CDR3, as DNA: TGTGCCAGCAGTCCTAACCTGCTAGGGGAATCAATGAACACTGAAGCTTTCTTT.

The chain employs TRBV5-1 and TRBJ1-1; tentative D call: TRBD1 (5 bases). Germline CDR1 reads SGHRS; CDR2 reads YFSETQ. The CDR3 is 15 residues long. V gave up 1 base and J gave up 3 bases, with 13 bases separating them. Written as DNA, the CDR3 is TGCGCCAGCAGCTTGAACCCAGGGTTGGACACTGAAGCTTTCTTT. It translates to CASSLNPGLDTEAFF.

This clonotype was picked up a small number of times. This chain joins TRBV5-6 and TRBJ2-5, with TRBD1 matching over 7 bases. V dropped 4 bases and J dropped 2; count of bases not matched to a gene: 8. Germline V CDR1 and CDR2: SGHDT, YYEEEE. The CDR3 has 15 residues. CDR3 in amino acids: CASSPRQGSQETQYF. The CDR3 DNA is TGTGCCAGCAGCCCCAGACAGGGAAGTCAAGAGACCCAGTACTTC.

The chain joins TRBV6-1 to TRBJ2-1; D remains unclear. The CDR3 length is 15 residues. CDR1 is MNHNS and CDR2 is SASEGT in the germline V gene. Trimming took 3 bases from V and 5 from J, leaving 14 bases between them. CDR3 sequence: CASSDGRGGDNEQFF. CDR3 DNA sequence: TGTGCCAGCAGTGATGGTAGAGGTGGGGACAATGAGCAGTTCTTC.

J is TRBJ1-5 and V is TRBV7-2; D gene uncertain. The CDR3 runs 12 residues. Germline V CDR1 and CDR2: SGHTA, FQGNSA. V was trimmed by 8 bases and J by 7 bases, leaving 12 bases between them. In nucleotides, the CDR3 is TGTGCCAGCGGGAGGGAGGGACAGCCCCAGCATTTT. It translates to CASGREGQPQHF.

This clonotype turned up a few times. The chain employs TRBV7-3 and TRBJ1-2; D may be TRBD1 (5 bases). The CDR3 loop spans 13 amino acids. The V gene's germline CDR1 is SGHTA and CDR2 FQGTGA. The ends were cut back, 5 bases at V and 4 bases at J, with 11 bases in the middle. The DNA for the CDR3 is TGTGCCAGCAGCCTGGGACTGGGCTATGGCTACACCTTC. Amino acid sequence: CASSLGLGYGYTF.

This chain uses TRBV20-1 with TRBJ2-4; 7 bases line up with TRBD2. V gave up 3 bases and J gave up 0 bases; unmatched junction bases: 8. This CDR3 comprises 16 residues. Per germline, CDR1 DFQATT and CDR2 SNEGSKA (reference sequence). The CDR3 DNA sequence: TGCAGTGCTAGCCCCGGACTAGGAGCAGCCAAAAACATTCAGTACTTC. The encoded protein is CSASPGLGAAKNIQYF.

The sample holds one count of this clonotype. As DNA, the CDR3 is TGTGCCAGCAGCACGAAAAAAGGGACGGGGGGCAACCACGAGCAGTACTTC. Amino acid sequence: CASSTKKGTGGNHEQYF. The chain carries TRBV21-1 and TRBJ2-7; the D call of TRBD1 is as the table states it, not checked on the DNA. TRBV21-1 is described as a pseudogene. This CDR3 spans 17 amino acids.

This clonotype has just a few counts. The genes are TRBV25-1 and TRBJ1-2; D is possibly TRBD1 (6 bases). CDR1 is MGHDK and CDR2 is SYGVNS in the germline V gene. V lost 5 bases, J lost 4 bases, and 17 bases lay in between. The CDR3 length is 15 residues. CDR3 sequence: CASSTVTGRGYGYTF. The DNA of the CDR3 is TGTGCCAGCAGTACAGTTACAGGGCGCGGCTATGGCTACACCTTC.

V and J are TRBV19 and TRBJ1-2; 7 bases line up with TRBD1. The ends lost 10 bases at V and 8 bases at J; junction bases unmatched: 7. Germline values: CDR1 LNHDA, CDR2 SQIVND (reference sequence). The CDR3 covers 11 residues. CDR3 in amino acids: CAIINRGGYTF. The DNA of the CDR3 is TGTGCCATCATCAACAGGGGAGGCTACACCTTC.

This clonotype was counted only a few times. The chain recombines TRBV12-3 or TRBV12-4 with TRBJ1-2; 7 nucleotides match TRBD1. CDR3 length: 15 amino acids. V lost 4 bases, J lost 0 bases, and 5 bases stayed unmatched. DNA of the CDR3: TGTGCCAGCAGTTCACAGGGGACTACTAACTATGGCTACACCTTC. It specifies CASSSQGTTNYGYTF.

V gene TRBV9 combines with J gene TRBJ2-3, with TRBD1 matching over 9 bases. CDR1 and CDR2 from the germline V gene are SGDLS and YYNGEE. With V trimmed by 1 base and J by 4 bases, 7 bases remained unmatched. The CDR3 is 16 amino acids. The CDR3 DNA reads TGTGCCAGCAGCGTAAGGGGGGACAGGGTAGCAGATACGCAGTATTTT. Amino acid sequence: CASSVRGDRVADTQYF.

The rearrangement uses TRBV29-1 and TRBJ2-1; 11 nucleotides align to TRBD2. Germline values: CDR1 SQVTM, CDR2 ANQGSEA. The CDR3 sequence is 14 residues long. Trimming took 6 bases from V and 4 from J; bases not matched to a gene: 5. CDR3 protein: CSVQGTSGYNEQFF. The CDR3 nucleotides read TGCAGCGTACAAGGGACTAGCGGTTACAATGAGCAGTTCTTC.

This clonotype was counted between two and nine times. V gene TRBV27 combines with J gene TRBJ2-1; D is possibly TRBD1 (6 bases). Per germline, CDR1 MNHEY and CDR2 SMNVEV (reference sequence). Trimming stripped 2 bases from V and 4 bases from J, with 12 bases between. This CDR3 contains 15 residues. The CDR3: CASSLTQGIYNEQFF. CDR3 bases: TGTGCCAGCAGTTTAACGCAGGGGATTTACAATGAGCAGTTCTTC.

V is TRBV28 and J is TRBJ2-1; 7 bases align to TRBD1. V was pared by 6 bases and J by 5 bases, with 10 bases of the junction left unmatched. CDR3 length equals 15 residues. CDR1 and CDR2 from the germline V gene are MDHEN and SYDVKM. In DNA form, the CDR3 reads TGTGCCAGCAGAACGACAGGGATCGGAAACAATGAGCAGTTCTTC. Translating it yields CASRTTGIGNNEQFF.

The chain has TRBV7-2 and TRBJ1-2, with a weak D call TRBD1 (6 bases). V was shortened by 3 bases and J by 8 bases, with 13 bases between the two germline ends. Germline assignment: CDR1 SGHTA and CDR2 FQGNSA. CDR3 length equals 13 residues. The CDR3: CASSFAQGGGYTF. The CDR3 coding sequence is TGTGCCAGCAGCTTCGCACAGGGTGGCGGCTACACCTTC.

This clonotype was counted between two and nine times. CDR3 loop: CASRPMGWNEKLFF. For the CDR3, the DNA is TGTGCCAGCAGACCGATGGGATGGAATGAAAAACTGTTTTTT. The chain combines TRBV27 with TRBJ1-4; D gene unclear. Trimming shortened V by 6 bases and J by 5 bases, and 13 bases separated the two germline ends. The CDR3 spans 14 residues. Germline lookup yields CDR1 MNHEY and CDR2 SMNVEV (reference sequence).

This clonotype was detected a few times. The chain recombines TRBV21-1 with TRBJ2-7. TRBV21-1 has pseudogene status. The CDR3 has 15 amino acids. In DNA form, the CDR3 reads TGTGCCAGCGGTCCTCGACCGGCGACGTTCTACGAGCAGTACGTC. Encoded protein: CASGPRPATFYEQYV.

The chain links TRBV5-6 to TRBJ2-3, with 7 positions matching TRBD2. Unmatched junction bases numbered 9, after V lost 5 bases and J lost 6 bases. Germline assignment: CDR1 SGHDT and CDR2 YYEEEE. The CDR3 runs 14 residues. CDR3 sequence: CASRGRVVPDTQYF. The CDR3 bases are TGTGCCAGCAGGGGGAGGGTGGTCCCTGATACGCAGTATTTT.

This clonotype was picked up a small number of times. The chain uses TRBV2 and TRBJ2-5, with 9 positions matching TRBD2. V shed 4 bases, J shed 2 bases, and the junction held 5 bases outside the gene matches. CDR1 is SNHLY, CDR2 FYNNEI, per germline. The CDR3 totals 15 residues. The CDR3: CASSGGSGGQETQYF. In nucleotides, the CDR3 is TGTGCCAGCAGTGGGGGTAGCGGGGGACAAGAGACCCAGTACTTC.

This clonotype was seen a handful of times. The chain employs TRBV6-1 and TRBJ2-7; 9 bases are shared with TRBD1. V shed 6 bases, J shed 6 bases, and the junction held 9 bases outside the gene matches. CDR3 length: 14 amino acids. Germline assignment: CDR1 MNHNS and CDR2 SASEGT. CDR3 in amino acids: CASRRTGAIFEQYV. DNA for the CDR3: TGTGCCAGCAGAAGGACAGGGGCGATTTTCGAGCAGTACGTC.

This chain connects TRBV18 to TRBJ1-4; maybe TRBD1 (5 bases). The V and J ends lost 3 bases and 5 bases respectively, with 10 bases between them. Germline V gene lookup returns CDR1 KGHSH and CDR2 LQKENI. The CDR3 extends over 14 amino acids. The CDR3 here is CASSPGAENEKLFF. CDR3 DNA sequence: TGTGCCAGCTCACCCGGGGCAGAGAATGAAAAACTGTTTTTT.

This chain uses TRBV20-1 with TRBJ1-2; D call uncertain. Germline CDR1 reads DFQATT; CDR2 reads SNEGSKA (reference sequence). CDR3 size: 10 residues. Trimming left V 4 bases short and J 8 bases short, with 8 bases between. CDR3 DNA: TGCAGTGCTAAGTCCGTCGGCTACACCTTC. Amino acid sequence: CSAKSVGYTF.

This clonotype was seen only a few times. The V call is TRBV19, the J call TRBJ1-1; possibly TRBD1 for D (6 bases). Germline V lookup: CDR1 LNHDA, CDR2 SQIVND (reference sequence). The length of the CDR3 is 17 residues. Trimming left V 3 bases short and J 5 bases short, with 22 bases between. CDR3 nucleotide sequence: TGTGCCAGTAGTATTTATCCGGGGGCCTGGACCGGGACTGAAGCTTTCTTT. Translated: CASSIYPGAWTGTEAFF.

The J gene is TRBJ1-5, the V gene TRBV19; maybe TRBD1 (5 bases). From germline, CDR1 is LNHDA and CDR2 SQIVND (reference sequence). The CDR3 runs to 12 residues. V was clipped by 8 bases and J by 9 bases, with 14 bases between them. The CDR3 reads CASVGGFSPQHF. For the CDR3, the DNA is TGTGCCAGTGTGGGGGGGTTCTCGCCCCAGCATTTT.

This clonotype appeared once. This chain joins TRBV7-9 and TRBJ2-5; TRBD2 is a possible D gene (6 bases). Germline values: CDR1 SEHNR, CDR2 FQNEAQ (reference sequence). This CDR3 comprises 14 residues. Trimming took off 3 bases at V and 5 bases at J, with 13 bases between the two ends. CDR3 region: CASSFGGPRETQYF. The CDR3 nucleotides read TGTGCCAGCAGCTTCGGGGGACCTCGGGAGACCCAGTACTTC. Supplemented by reference TRBV7-9 and TRBJ2-5, the full variable domain reads DTGVSQNPRHKITKRGQNVTFRCDPISEHNRLYWYRQTLGQGPEFLTYFQNEAQLEKSRLLSDRFSAERPKGSFSTLEIQRTEQGDSAMYLCASSFGGPRETQYFGPGTRLLVL.